The 5 T cell receptor beta chains below come from one sample, sequenced in a study of T cell repertoires in MIS-A myocarditis. Method: immunoSEQ multiplex PCR; TCRdb's copy keeps in-frame clones and lacks some. The sample includes 10,000 to 13,000 clones, around 83% of them seen just once. The sample taken for sequencing was right ventricle heart tissue obtained at autopsy. Receptors were obtained from a man between 18 and 35 years old with fulminant myocarditis from multisystem inflammatory syndrome in adults (MIS-A) after COVID-19.

The rearrangement joins TRBV5-1 to TRBJ2-3; weak D call: TRBD2 (5 bases). V was trimmed by 1 base and J by 1 base, leaving 10 bases between them. The CDR3 has 15 amino acids. Germline CDR1 and CDR2: SGHRS and YFSETQ. DNA for the CDR3: TGCGCCAGCAGCTTGACTGACTATCGCACAGATACGCAGTATTTT. This encodes CASSLTDYRTDTQYF.

DNA of the CDR3: TGTGCCAGCAGCTTATTAGCGGGCGCATTGTCCGGGGAGCTGTTTTTT. Its protein product is CASSLLAGALSGELFF. V and J are TRBV7-9 and TRBJ2-2, with 7 nucleotides matching TRBD2. With 2 bases clipped from V and 6 bases from J, the junction kept 9 bases outside the gene matches. CDR3 length: 16 residues. The V gene's germline CDR1 is SEHNR and CDR2 FQNEAQ (reference sequence).

A remark on this clone: In the same sample, other DNA sequences code for this CDR3. The rearrangement joins TRBV5-4 to TRBJ2-3; TRBD1 matches at 9 bases. Unmatched junction bases numbered 4, after V lost 1 base and J lost 1 base. This CDR3 region has 16 residues. CDR1 is SGHNT, CDR2 YYREEE, per germline (reference sequence). The CDR3 sequence is CASSLQQGAGTDTQYF. CDR3 bases: TGTGCCAGCAGCTTGCAACAGGGGGCTGGCACAGATACGCAGTATTTT.

This clone was seen a few times. This rearrangement joins TRBV6-2 or TRBV6-3 to TRBJ2-7, with D possibly TRBD1 on 7 matching bases. Trimming removed 0 bases at V and 2 bases at J, with 11 bases between. Germline V gene lookup returns CDR1 MNHEY and CDR2 SVGEGT. The CDR3 is 15 residues long. CDR3 nucleotides: TGTGCCAGCAGTTACTCCCAGGGGGGAACCTACGAGCAGTACTTC. Its translation: CASSYSQGGTYEQYF.

The chain recombines TRBV5-1 with TRBJ1-2; D ambiguous. This CDR3 comprises 16 residues. Germline V gene sequence: CDR1 SGHRS, CDR2 YFSETQ. V lost 3 bases and J lost 8, with 23 bases in between. The CDR3 here is CASSSRMIAGEDGYTF. In DNA, the CDR3 is TGCGCCAGCAGCTCTCGTATGATCGCCGGGGAGGACGGCTACACCTTC.